This T cell receptor beta chain derives from a study of response to subunit inactivated influenza vaccine (dated by TCRdb to the late 2010s). About the study as a whole: To follow how T cells responded to a trivalent subunit inactivated influenza vaccine, the researchers relied on deep quantitative profiling of the T cell receptor repertoire.

The research as a whole found: It was suggested by the authors that each seasonal influenza vaccination may recruit only a limited number of new T cells.

To prepare the library, RT-PCR was applied. The sequencer was an Illumina HiSeq 2500. The raw public reads went through TCRdb reprocessing: fastp at Q25, MiXCR clone calling, in-frame beta chains kept. All rows with the same CDR3 protein become a single entry with the most common DNA and genes. The sample records about 170,000 distinct CDR3 sequences, about 10% of which are singletons. Around 33% of the sample rests with the top ten. A word on this clonotype: Its antigen target is currently unknown. No base quality values were provided; no much bigger clone lies one nucleotide off.

At the junction V is shortened by 0 bases and J by 0 bases, with 1 base in between. From the germline V gene, CDR1 is SGDLS and CDR2 is YYNGEE. Its CDR3 holds 13 amino acids, cysteine through phenylalanine. The only DNA kept is the CDR3, 39 bases in frame from the first base. This sequence was found in a man aged 45 to 70 who received an inactivated influenza vaccine. Donor details come from another sample of the same person, matched by shared clones. The V and J genes are TRBV9 and TRBJ1-5; there is no confident call for the D gene. The source material was CD8+ T cells sorted from PBMCs, sampled less than 30 months after vaccination. This receptor carries the CDR3 CASSVGSNQPQHF. The nucleotides read TGTGCCAGCAGCGTAGGTAGCAATCAGCCCCAGCATTTT.